This T cell receptor beta chain derives from a study of T cells in women clearing cervical HPV infection. Study in general: Cases: HPV16-related CIN3 or worse on histology, 2 invasive cancers. HLA type could not be excluded as a confounder. Whole-study findings and limits: Richness plus V gene abundances separated cases from controls with AUC less than 0.9.

Repertoires were generated with immunoSEQ multiplex PCR, while TCRdb's copy carries only in-frame clones and drops some. Here the sample table reports about 35,000 clones. In regard to this clone: The antigen is not known. The read halts 3 residues ahead of the CDR3 end, with the missing end drawn from the germline J gene.

The CDR3 consists of 15 residues. V shed 1 base and J shed 9 bases, with 13 bases lying between them. Germline assignment: CDR1 SEHNR and CDR2 FQNEAQ (reference sequence). The genes are TRBV7-9 and TRBJ1-6, with a possible D match to TRBD1 (6 bases). Sample: blood buffy coat. The origin of this receptor is a woman aged 18 to 75 with a cervical HPV16 infection that either progressed to CIN3+ or cleared (not recorded which). This CDR3 reads CASSLVSRGASPLHF. Partial CDR3 DNA: TGTGCCAGCAGCTTAGTATCCAGGGGCGCTTCACCC.